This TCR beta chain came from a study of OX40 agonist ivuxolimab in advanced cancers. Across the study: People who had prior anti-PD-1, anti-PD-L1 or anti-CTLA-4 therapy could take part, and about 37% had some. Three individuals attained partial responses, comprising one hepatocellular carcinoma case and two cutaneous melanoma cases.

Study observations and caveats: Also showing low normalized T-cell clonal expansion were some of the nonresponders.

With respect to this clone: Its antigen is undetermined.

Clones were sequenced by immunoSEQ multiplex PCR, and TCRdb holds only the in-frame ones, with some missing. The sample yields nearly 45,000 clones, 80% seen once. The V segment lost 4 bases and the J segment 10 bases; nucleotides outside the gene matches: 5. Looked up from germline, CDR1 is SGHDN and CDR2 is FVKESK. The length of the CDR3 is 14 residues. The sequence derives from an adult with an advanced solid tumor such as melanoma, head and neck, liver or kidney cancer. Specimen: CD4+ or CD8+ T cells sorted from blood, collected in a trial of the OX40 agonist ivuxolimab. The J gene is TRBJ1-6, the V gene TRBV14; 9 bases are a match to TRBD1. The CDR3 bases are TGTGCCAGCAGCCTAAGGACAGGGGAGTCACCCCTCCACTTT. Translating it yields CASSLRTGESPLHF.